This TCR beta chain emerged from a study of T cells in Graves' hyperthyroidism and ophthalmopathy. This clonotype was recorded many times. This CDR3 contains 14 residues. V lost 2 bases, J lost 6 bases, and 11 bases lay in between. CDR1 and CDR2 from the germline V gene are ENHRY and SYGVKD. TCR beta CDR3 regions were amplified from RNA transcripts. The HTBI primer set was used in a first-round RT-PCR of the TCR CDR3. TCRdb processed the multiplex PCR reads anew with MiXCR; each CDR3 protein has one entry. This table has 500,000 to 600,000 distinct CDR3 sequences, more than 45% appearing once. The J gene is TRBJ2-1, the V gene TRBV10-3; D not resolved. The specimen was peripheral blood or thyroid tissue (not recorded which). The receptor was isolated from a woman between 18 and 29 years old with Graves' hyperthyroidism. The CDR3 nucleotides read TGTGCCATCAGTGAGATTAGGAAATCCAATGAGCAGTTCTTC. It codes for CAISEIRKSNEQFF.